The present TCR beta chain was sequenced within a study of shared clonotypes between healthy human individuals. Some clones are missing from TCRdb's copy, which holds only in-frame ones; the method was immunoSEQ multiplex PCR. The sample holds millions of clones, approximately 93% seen once. This CDR3 contains 13 residues. Trimming removed 5 bases from V and 0 bases from J, with 7 bases in between. The germline gives CDR1 GTSNPN, CDR2 SVGIG (reference sequence). The origin of this receptor is a man between 18 and 29 years old in good health. Some clones in this sample may be carry-over from other donors' samples. The sequenced sample consisted of naive CD4+ T cells from PBMCs. The subset here: CD45RA+ positively selected. V and J are TRBV30 and TRBJ2-2, with unresolved D. This CDR3 reads CAWDSPNTGELFF. The CDR3 region has the DNA TGTGCCTGGGATTCGCCGAACACCGGGGAGCTGTTTTTT.